Sequencing of this T cell receptor (beta chain) was carried out in a study of blood T cell repertoires in COVID-19. At the level of the study: Whether acute or convalescent, the COVID-19 samples came from the United States, Italy and Spain.

Within the 2 weeks before study entry, each person in the exposed group met a COVID-19 case. Authors' analysis steps: It was from reference gene primer amplification that nucleated cell counts were estimated. The assay was immunoSEQ multiplex PCR, and TCRdb's table has in-frame clones only and misses some. The V and J calls and clone size are taken from that table; D and trimming were inferred from the DNA. Among over 200,000 clones listed, roughly 88% were seen once. CDR3 length equals 13 residues. In germline, CDR1 is MDHEN, CDR2 SYDVKM. V lost 8 bases to trimming and J lost 4 bases, with 14 bases between them.

The TCR originated in a woman between 25 and 40 years old who had been exposed to COVID-19. The material sequenced was PBMCs or T cells enriched from blood (not recorded which). The J gene is TRBJ1-2, the V gene TRBV28; D remains ambiguous. CDR3 in amino acids: CASSGQDPYGYTF. The DNA of the CDR3 is TGTGCCAGCTCAGGCCAAGACCCCTATGGCTACACCTTC.